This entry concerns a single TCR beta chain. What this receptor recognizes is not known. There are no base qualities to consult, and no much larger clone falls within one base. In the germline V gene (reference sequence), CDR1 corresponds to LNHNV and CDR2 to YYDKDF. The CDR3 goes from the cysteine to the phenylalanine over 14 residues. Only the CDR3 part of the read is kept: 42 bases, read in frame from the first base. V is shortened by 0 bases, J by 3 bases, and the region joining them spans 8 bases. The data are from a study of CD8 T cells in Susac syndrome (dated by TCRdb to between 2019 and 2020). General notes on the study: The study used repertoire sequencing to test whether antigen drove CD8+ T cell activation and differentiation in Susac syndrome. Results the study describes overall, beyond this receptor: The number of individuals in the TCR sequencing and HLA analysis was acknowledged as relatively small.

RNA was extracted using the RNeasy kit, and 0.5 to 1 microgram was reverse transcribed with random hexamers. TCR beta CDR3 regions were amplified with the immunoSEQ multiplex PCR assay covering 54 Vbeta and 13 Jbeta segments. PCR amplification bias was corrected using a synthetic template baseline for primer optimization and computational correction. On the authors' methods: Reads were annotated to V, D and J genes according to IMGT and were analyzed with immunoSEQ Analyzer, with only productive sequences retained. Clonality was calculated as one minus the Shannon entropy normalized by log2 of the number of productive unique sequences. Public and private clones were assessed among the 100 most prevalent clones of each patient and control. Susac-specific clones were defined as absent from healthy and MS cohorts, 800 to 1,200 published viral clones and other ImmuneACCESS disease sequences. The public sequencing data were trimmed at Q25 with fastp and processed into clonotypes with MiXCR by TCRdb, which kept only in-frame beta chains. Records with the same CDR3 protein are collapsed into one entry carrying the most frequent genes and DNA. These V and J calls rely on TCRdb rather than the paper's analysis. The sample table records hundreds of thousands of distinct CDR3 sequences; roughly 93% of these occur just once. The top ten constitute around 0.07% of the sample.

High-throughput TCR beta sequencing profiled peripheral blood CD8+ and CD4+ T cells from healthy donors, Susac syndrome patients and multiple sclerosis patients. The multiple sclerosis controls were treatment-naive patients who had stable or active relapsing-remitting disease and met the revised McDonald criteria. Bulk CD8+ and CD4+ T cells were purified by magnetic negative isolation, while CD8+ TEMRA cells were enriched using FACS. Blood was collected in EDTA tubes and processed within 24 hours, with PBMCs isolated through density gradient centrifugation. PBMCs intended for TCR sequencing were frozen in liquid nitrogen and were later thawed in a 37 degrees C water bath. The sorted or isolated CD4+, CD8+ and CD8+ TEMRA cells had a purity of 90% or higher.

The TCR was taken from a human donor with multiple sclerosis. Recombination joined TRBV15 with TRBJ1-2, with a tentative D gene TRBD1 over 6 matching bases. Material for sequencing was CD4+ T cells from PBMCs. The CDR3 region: CATSRDRTDYGYTF. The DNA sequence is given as TGTGCCACCAGCAGAGACAGGACAGACTATGGCTACACCTTC.